These T cell receptor beta chains were read from a single sample in a study of shared clonotypes between healthy human individuals. Some clones are missing from TCRdb's copy, which holds only in-frame ones; the method was immunoSEQ multiplex PCR. The table lists roughly 2.2 million clones, over 85% of them singletons. Sequenced input: naive CD4+ T cells from PBMCs. These receptors were obtained from a young man in good health. Some clones in this sample may be carry-over from other donors' samples. The CDR3 runs from the conserved cysteine through the conserved F or W. A D gene is named only where the DNA matches it firmly. Clone size, where shown, is once, few, many, or a class for clones that have expanded.

d_call clone_size j_call v_call cdr3_nt cdr3_aa
- - TRBJ2-7 TRBV5-1 TGCGCCAGCAGCTTGGAGGGAAGTGCCTACGAGCAGTACTTC CASSLEGSAYEQYF
- - TRBJ2-1 TRBV7-2 TGTGCCAGCAGCCCTCACCAGGGCCGAGACAATGAGCAGTTCTTC CASSPHQGRDNEQFF
TRBD2 - TRBJ2-5 TRBV13 TGTGCCAGCAGCTTAGTCGCCGGGAGGGTCCAAGAGACCCAGTACTTC CASSLVAGRVQETQYF
- - TRBJ2-3 TRBV6-1 TGTGCCAGCAGTGTTCCGACGCTCAGGGGCACAGATACGCAGTATTTT CASSVPTLRGTDTQYF
TRBD1 - TRBJ2-1 TRBV5-5 TGTGCCAGCAGCCCGACAGGGGGCAGTGAGCAGTTCTTC CASSPTGGSEQFF
TRBD1 - TRBJ2-5 TRBV25-1 TGTGCCAGCAGTAACCACCCGACAGGGTACCAAGAGACCCAGTACTTC CASSNHPTGYQETQYF
- few TRBJ1-1 TRBV25-1 TGTGCCAGCAGTATCCGGAGCACTGAAGCTTTCTTT CASSIRSTEAFF
TRBD1 - TRBJ1-2 TRBV30 TGTGCCTGGAGGGGGACAGGGACACCAAATAGACCCTATGGCTACACCTTC CAWRGTGTPNRPYGYTF
TRBD1 - TRBJ1-1 TRBV23-1 TGCGCCAGCATCCAGGGGGCCTGGAACACTGAAGCTTTCTTT CASIQGAWNTEAFF
- once TRBJ2-2 TRBV28 TGTGCCACCTGGGGGAGGAACACCGGGGAGCTGTTTTTT CATWGRNTGELFF
- - TRBJ2-7 TRBV30 TGTGCCTGGAGTAGGCAGGGAATGGGGGAGCAGTACTTC CAWSRQGMGEQYF
- - TRBJ1-3 TRBV28 TGTGCCAGCAGTTTAGGGCAACCCTACTCTGGAAACACCATATATTTT CASSLGQPYSGNTIYF
- - TRBJ2-5 TRBV7-2 TGTGCCAGCCCTAAGGGGCTAGTGGAGACCCAGTACTTC CASPKGLVETQYF
- - TRBJ1-5 TRBV5-6 TGTGCCAGCAGCTTGGGGCAGGGGCATCAGCCCCAGCATTTT CASSLGQGHQPQHF
- once TRBJ2-1 TRBV9 TGTGCCAGCAGCCCTGGGTCCGCCCCTGAGCAGTTCTTC CASSPGSAPEQFF
- few TRBJ2-3 TRBV7-9 TGTGCCAGCAGCTGGGGGGGCACAGATACGCAGTATTTT CASSWGGTDTQYF
TRBD1 - TRBJ1-2 TRBV4-3 TGCGCCAGCAGCCAAGGGGCAGGGGGTTTCCTCTATGGCTACACCTTC CASSQGAGGFLYGYTF
- - TRBJ2-5 TRBV1 TGCACCAGCAGCCCGGGACCCCAAGAGACCCAGTACTTC CTSSPGPQETQYF
TRBD1 - TRBJ2-3 TRBV4-1 TGCGCCAGCAGCCAAGCGTTACAGGGGGTCCCAGATACGCAGTATTTT CASSQALQGVPDTQYF
- - TRBJ1-2 TRBV28 TGTGCCAGCAGACCACCCGCGACAGCTAACTATGGCTACACCTTC CASRPPATANYGYTF
- - TRBJ1-2 TRBV29-1 TGCAGCGTTGACAGAGCGGGGATCGACTATGGCTACACCTTC CSVDRAGIDYGYTF
- - TRBJ2-5 TRBV4-1 TGCGCCAGCAGCCTAAGAGCGGAACAAGAGACCCAGTACTTC CASSLRAEQETQYF
TRBD2 - TRBJ2-1 TRBV30 TGTGCCTGGAGTGAGGGGACTAGCGGGAGTGACGATGAGCAGTTCTTC CAWSEGTSGSDDEQFF
- - TRBJ1-2 TRBV28 TGTGCCAGCAGTGCAACAAACTATGGCTACACCTTC CASSATNYGYTF
- - TRBJ2-7 TRBV7-2 TGTGCCAGCAGCTTAGAAGGGTACGGCGAGCAGTACTTC CASSLEGYGEQYF
TRBD2 - TRBJ2-1 TRBV30 TGTGCCTGGAGTGGGTCACTACTAGCGGGAGGGCCTAGTGAGCAGTTCTTC CAWSGSLLAGGPSEQFF
TRBD2 - TRBJ2-3 TRBV7-8 TGTGCCAGCAGCCCCCTGGTAGCGGGAGGGACCAGCACAGATACGCAGTATTTT CASSPLVAGGTSTDTQYF
- - TRBJ1-4 TRBV7-9 TGTGCCAGCAGCTTAGCCTGGAGGGGAAGGGAAAAACTGTTTTTT CASSLAWRGREKLFF
TRBD2 - TRBJ2-3 TRBV5-1 TGCGCCAGCAGCTTGGGGACTAGTTCTAGCACAGATACGCAGTATTTT CASSLGTSSSTDTQYF
TRBD1 - TRBJ1-6 TRBV30 TGTGCCTGGAGGCTGACAGGGACCCCTAATTCACCCCTCCACTTT CAWRLTGTPNSPLHF
- few TRBJ1-5 TRBV19 TGTGCCAGTAGGGGGGGCACTGGTCAGCCCCAGCATTTT CASRGGTGQPQHF
TRBD2 once TRBJ2-7 TRBV18 TGTGCCAGCTCACCATTCGGTAGCGGGAGCTCCTACGAGCAGTACTTC CASSPFGSGSSYEQYF
TRBD2 - TRBJ2-3 TRBV5-1 TGCGCCAGCAGTCTCACTAGCGGGGCCACAGATACGCAGTATTTT CASSLTSGATDTQYF
- - TRBJ2-3 TRBV5-4 TGTGCCAGCAGCTTAGCCCCGATCACAGATACGCAGTATTTT CASSLAPITDTQYF
- - TRBJ2-7 TRBV11-2 TGTGCCAGCAGCTTAGACGGTGCCCCCTACGAGCAGTACTTC CASSLDGAPYEQYF
TRBD2 - TRBJ2-1 TRBV9 TGTGCCAGCAGCGTAGGGCCTAGCGGGTACAATGAGCAGTTCTTC CASSVGPSGYNEQFF
TRBD1 - TRBJ1-4 TRBV5-1 TGCGCCAGCAGCTTGGACGGGACAGGGGATGAAAAACTGTTTTTT CASSLDGTGDEKLFF
TRBD2 - TRBJ2-7 TRBV4-2 TGTGCCAGCAGCCAACCTCTTGGACTAGCGGGAGGCCTGGTCTCCTACGAGCAGTACTTC CASSQPLGLAGGLVSYEQYF